Listed below are T cell receptor beta chains from one sample, sequenced in a study of siplizumab effects on memory and regulatory T cells. Repertoires were generated with immunoSEQ multiplex PCR, while TCRdb's copy carries only in-frame clones and drops some. The sample consists of about 120,000 clones, less than 95% of them appearing once. Sequenced: non-Treg CD4+ T cells sorted from blood. The receptor set was obtained from a human donor in good health. Each CDR3 is given with its conserved first and last residue. D genes are given only for firm matches. Only some rows state a clone size, as once, few, many or a class for expanded clones.

j_call clone_size v_call d_call cdr3_nt cdr3_aa
TRBJ2-5 - TRBV11-2 - TGTGCCAGCAGCTTTTCTGGTGGGGAGACCCAGTACTTC CASSFSGGETQYF
TRBJ1-5 - TRBV7-8 - TGTGCCAGCAGCTTAGACGGCCGGGGAAATCAGCCCCAGCATTTT CASSLDGRGNQPQHF
TRBJ2-5 - TRBV5-4 - TGTGCCAGCAGCTTGGGGGTCAGGTACCAAGAGACCCAGTACTTC CASSLGVRYQETQYF
TRBJ1-2 - TRBV10-3 TRBD1 TGTGCCATCAGAGGGGGCAGGGAAACTAACTATGGCTACACCTTC CAIRGGRETNYGYTF
TRBJ1-1 - TRBV19 - TGTGCCAGTACGGCAGGGATGCGTAGTGAAGCTTTCTTT CASTAGMRSEAFF
TRBJ2-2 - TRBV6-1 - TGTGCCAGCAGTGTACTACCCTCTATCGGGGAGCTGTTTTTT CASSVLPSIGELFF
TRBJ2-1 - TRBV2 TRBD2 TGTGCCTGCGACTTAGCGGGAGGACTTGAGCAGTTCTTC CACDLAGGLEQFF
TRBJ2-5 once TRBV10-1 TRBD2 TGCGCCAGCAGTGCTAGCGGGGCAGAGACCCAGTACTTC CASSASGAETQYF
TRBJ1-6 - TRBV5-1 - TGCGCCAGCAGCTTGGCGGGACGAAGCACCCTCCACTTT CASSLAGRSTLHF
TRBJ2-1 few TRBV7-9 - TGTGCCAGCAGCTCCCGGCTCCAGGCAAGTGAGCAGTTCTTC CASSSRLQASEQFF
TRBJ1-1 - TRBV7-9 - TGTGCCAGCAGCTTAGGGACTGAAGCTTTCTTT CASSLGTEAFF
TRBJ2-2 - TRBV6-1 - TGTGCCAGCAGGGCCCTTTACACCGGGGAGCTGTTTTTT CASRALYTGELFF
TRBJ1-1 - TRBV7-8 - TGTGCCAGCAGCCTCGACGGAACCACTGAAGCTTTCTTT CASSLDGTTEAFF
TRBJ1-1 - TRBV7-3 - TGTGCCAGCAGCTTAACCCCGTCAGGGTCATACACTGAAGCTTTCTTT CASSLTPSGSYTEAFF
TRBJ2-3 - TRBV20-1 - TGCAGTGTTGAGGGGTTGAATACGCAGTATTTT CSVEGLNTQYF
TRBJ1-5 - TRBV10-3 - TGTGCCATCAGTGAAGGGGCCCGGAGCAATCAGCCCCAGCATTTT CAISEGARSNQPQHF
TRBJ1-4 - TRBV15 - TGTGCCACCCGAGGACAGCGTGCAACTAATGAAAAACTGTTTTTT CATRGQRATNEKLFF
TRBJ2-1 - TRBV9 TRBD2 TGTGCCAGCACCCCCCCGGCGGGGGGGCCCAATGAGCAGTTCTTC CASTPPAGGPNEQFF
TRBJ1-1 - TRBV6-5 - TGTGCCAGCAGCCCACAAGAGAACACTGAAGCTTTCTTT CASSPQENTEAFF
TRBJ1-5 - TRBV18 - TGTGCCAGCTCACCGGGGACCAATCAGCCCCAGCATTTT CASSPGTNQPQHF
TRBJ1-2 few TRBV25-1 - TGTGCCAGCAGTGAGAACTACAGGGATGGCTACACCTTC CASSENYRDGYTF
TRBJ2-7 - TRBV5-5 - TGTGCCAGCAGCTACGTGGGGCAGGGATCCTACGAGCAGTACTTC CASSYVGQGSYEQYF
TRBJ2-7 once TRBV7-3 - TGTGCCAGCAGCTTATTATGGGGACCCTACGAGCAGTACTTC CASSLLWGPYEQYF
TRBJ1-5 few TRBV6-5 TRBD1 TGTGCCAGCAGTTACTCGAGGACAGGGACTCAGCCCCAGCATTTT CASSYSRTGTQPQHF
TRBJ2-7 - TRBV7-3 TRBD1 TGTGCCAGCAGCTTATCACGACAGGGTTTCTACGAGCAGTACTTC CASSLSRQGFYEQYF
TRBJ2-7 - TRBV6-5 - TGTGCCAGCAGTAGAAGCAGCCACGAGCAGTACTTC CASSRSSHEQYF
TRBJ2-7 once TRBV7-2 - TGTGCCAGCAGCCGCTTGCCCTACGAGCAGTACTTC CASSRLPYEQYF
TRBJ2-3 - TRBV19 TRBD2 TGTGCCAGTAGGCAAGCGGGAGCGGGAGAGGTAGATACGCAGTATTTT CASRQAGAGEVDTQYF
TRBJ2-7 - TRBV2 TRBD1 TGTGCCAGCAACTACCTAGGGACAGGCTTTAACTACGAGCAGTACTTC CASNYLGTGFNYEQYF
TRBJ2-1 - TRBV6-1 - TGTGCCAGCAGTAAGGGACATCTCAATGAGCAGTTCTTC CASSKGHLNEQFF
TRBJ2-2 - TRBV6-5 - TGTGCCAGCAGTTACTCGTTCGGCACCGGGGAGCTGTTTTTT CASSYSFGTGELFF
TRBJ1-2 - TRBV11-1 - TGTGCCAGCAGCTCCGGGAGGACAGCCTATGGCTACACCTTC CASSSGRTAYGYTF
TRBJ2-7 - TRBV6-6 - TGTGCCAGCACCCCGGGGAGCTCCTACGAGCAGTACTTC CASTPGSSYEQYF
TRBJ1-3 - TRBV6-5 - TGTGCCACCTCCCGGAACCGGAACTCTGGAAACACCATATATTTT CATSRNRNSGNTIYF
TRBJ1-2 - TRBV11-2 - TGTGCCAGCAGCCCTCTCAGGGGCAAAGGCTATGGCTACACCTTC CASSPLRGKGYGYTF
TRBJ1-4 once TRBV6-5 - TGTGCCAGCAGTTTACCGGGGCGTCGGGAAAAACTGTTTTTT CASSLPGRREKLFF
TRBJ2-7 - TRBV6-1 TRBD1 TGTGCCAGCCAAAAAGGACAGGCCTACGAGCAGTACTTC CASQKGQAYEQYF
TRBJ1-2 - TRBV5-1 TRBD1 TGCGCCAGCAGCTTCGGGACAGGGGTTAACTATGGCTACACCTTC CASSFGTGVNYGYTF
TRBJ2-1 - TRBV2 TRBD1 TGTGCCAGCAACCCTAAGGACAGGGGGCTGAACAATGAGCAGTTCTTC CASNPKDRGLNNEQFF
TRBJ2-5 - TRBV7-9 - TGTGCCAGCAGCCTAACGCGGCCCCAAGGAGAGACCCAGTACTTC CASSLTRPQGETQYF
TRBJ2-5 - TRBV7-8 TRBD2 TGTGCCAGCAGCCCCAGCGGGGGGGCCTTTGAGACCCAGTACTTC CASSPSGGAFETQYF
TRBJ1-6 - TRBV5-1 - TGCGCCAGCCGGGAGACAGAGAATTCACCCCTCCACTTT CASRETENSPLHF